This paragraph covers one TCR beta chain sequence. These data come from a study of cytomegalovirus exposure and HLA in healthy donors. Clones were sequenced by immunoSEQ multiplex PCR, and TCRdb holds only the in-frame ones, with some missing. The sample records under 250,000 clones, 87% being singletons. The material sequenced was PBMCs. The clonotype comes from a young woman in good health and CMV-seropositive.

CDR3 DNA sequence: TGTGCCAGCAGCCCCCGGACTAGTACAACCGGGGAGCTGTTTTTT. Translating gives CASSPRTSTTGELFF. The chain uses TRBV13 and TRBJ2-2; 7 nucleotides match TRBD2. CDR3 length: 15 amino acids. With V trimmed by 5 bases and J by 5 bases, 8 bases remained unmatched. Looked up from germline, CDR1 is PRHDT and CDR2 is FYEKMQ (reference sequence).